This T cell receptor beta chain was documented in a study of cytomegalovirus exposure and HLA in healthy donors. The study's findings and limits: Presence/absence analyses supposed approximately even sequencing depth among donors. There were several of the most significant clusters that appeared linked to common viral pathogens in a later analysis. It was 160 or so TCR beta chains that were listed as cytomegalovirus-associated. In a later analysis, a missense DCLRE1C variant was linked to TCR beta V- and J-gene trimming.

In the PCR, 60 Vbeta and 13 Jbeta primers were used. TCRdb's table, derived via immunoSEQ multiplex PCR, lists solely in-frame clones and lacks some. The sample yields 150,000 to 200,000 clones, around 80% seen once. Remarks on this clone: What it recognizes is unknown.

This CDR3 region has 15 residues. The V and J ends lost 4 bases and 0 bases respectively, with 11 bases between them. Germline CDR1 reads SGDLS; CDR2 reads YYNGEE. Source material: PBMCs. The clonotype comes from a girl aged 5 to 17 in good health and CMV-seropositive. The gene calls are TRBV9 and TRBJ1-3; D gene uncertain. The CDR3 DNA reads TGTGCCAGCAGCCCCCCCGATAGCTCTGGAAACACCATATATTTT. Translation: CASSPPDSSGNTIYF. The variable domain in full, with the rest retrieved from reference TRBV9 and TRBJ1-3, is DSGVTQTPKHLITATGQRVTLRCSPRSGDLSVYWYQQSLDQGLQFLIQYYNGEERAKGNILERFSAQQFPDLHSELNLSSLELGDSALYFCASSPPDSSGNTIYFGEGSWLTVV.